The 14 T cell receptor beta chains listed next were all sequenced from one sample in a study of molecular identifiers for immune sequencing clone quantification. TCRdb re-analysed the PCR reads in MiXCR, keeping a single row per CDR3 protein. The sample carries fewer than 350,000 distinct CDR3 sequences, about a fifth recorded once. Sequenced: naive CD8+ T cells from blood, with Jurkat cell RNA spiked in. The subset here: FACS-sorted CD8+CD4-CCR7+CD45RA+ naive T cells. These receptors were collected from a human donor in good health. Some libraries in this study had Jurkat cell RNA spiked in.

This clonotype was detected ten times or more. The V call is TRBV20-1, the J call TRBJ1-2; no clear D gene. This CDR3 contains 14 residues. Between the trimmed V and J ends, which lost 0 bases and 5 bases, there was a span of 13 bases. The germline gives CDR1 DFQATT, CDR2 SNEGSKA (reference sequence). CDR3 in amino acids: CSARDSPKEYGYTF. Written as DNA, the CDR3 is TGCAGTGCTAGAGATTCCCCAAAAGAGTATGGCTACACCTTC.

The table lists this clonotype with many counts. The J gene is TRBJ1-2, the V gene TRBV5-4; a weak D match, TRBD1 (6 bases). The germline V gene has CDR1 SGHNT and CDR2 YYREEE (reference sequence). The V end was cut by 3 bases, the J end by 2 bases, with 8 bases between. The CDR3 consists of 13 residues. The CDR3 coding sequence is TGTGCCAGCAGCTGGGGGCCGAACTATGGCTACACCTTC. Its translation is CASSWGPNYGYTF.

This clonotype occurred a few times. This chain joins TRBV11-3 and TRBJ2-1, with D possibly TRBD1 on 6 matching bases. Between the trimmed V and J ends, which lost 1 base and 8 bases, there was a span of 15 bases. This CDR3 spans 15 amino acids. The germline CDR1 and CDR2 sequences are SGHNT and YENEEA. The CDR3 bases are TGTGCCAGCAGCTTAGTCACCACAGGGTTTCATGAGCAGTTCTTC. Translating it yields CASSLVTTGFHEQFF. Full variable domain (missing parts from reference TRBV11-3 and TRBJ2-1): EAGVVQSPRYKIIEKKQPVAFWCNPISGHNTLYWYLQNLGQGPELLIRYENEEAVDDSQLPKDRFSAERLKGVDSTLKIQPAELGDSAVYLCASSLVTTGFHEQFFGPGTRLTVL.

This clonotype was detected ten times or more. V and J are TRBV20-1 and TRBJ2-3; 13 positions agree with TRBD2. V was pared by 5 bases and J by 8 bases, with 13 bases of the junction left unmatched. Looked up from germline, CDR1 is DFQATT and CDR2 is SNEGSKA (reference sequence). The CDR3 has 16 amino acids. CDR3 sequence reads: CSAHGLAGARAGTQYF. The CDR3 coding sequence is TGCAGTGCTCATGGACTAGCGGGGGCCCGAGCGGGTACGCAGTATTTT.

Points on this clonotype: A much larger clone is a single base away; this may be a read error. The CDR3 does not end in the conserved phenylalanine or tryptophan, so this is likely a read error. The chain couples TRBV4-3 to TRBJ2-1; 8 bases fit TRBD2. Germline V CDR1 and CDR2: LGHNA, YSLEER. V was clipped by 0 bases and J by 6 bases; unmatched bases: 10. There are 17 residues in the CDR3. The CDR3 loop reads CASSQDVRGLAANEQFL. CDR3 nucleotides: TGCGCCAGCAGCCAAGATGTCCGAGGACTAGCTGCCAATGAGCAGTTCCTC.

A note on this clonotype: A read error is likely, as this CDR3 ends without the conserved phenylalanine or tryptophan. The CDR3 DNA reads as TGTGCCAGCAGCGTAGATCCTGAAATAAACACTGAAGCTTTCCTT. Translated, it gives CASSVDPEINTEAFL. The chain combines TRBV9 with TRBJ1-1; the D is unclear. CDR1 SGDLS and CDR2 YYNGEE come from the germline V gene. The CDR3 contains 15 residues. V lost 0 bases, J lost 2 bases, and 11 bases lay in between.

Many counts were recorded for this clonotype. V usage is TRBV19 and J usage is TRBJ1-1; D remains ambiguous. The CDR3 contains 14 residues. Trimming left V 3 bases short and J 2 bases short, with 10 bases between. From germline, CDR1 is LNHDA and CDR2 SQIVND (reference sequence). DNA of the CDR3: TGTGCCAGTAGTATCTCTCCGGCCAACACTGAAGCTTTCTTT. This encodes CASSISPANTEAFF.

In regard to this clonotype: It may be a read error: a sequence one base away is much more abundant. The chain is built from TRBV12-5 and TRBJ2-1, with D possibly TRBD1 on 5 matching bases. The CDR3 loop spans 15 amino acids. The germline V gene has CDR1 LGHNT and CDR2 FRNRAP. In DNA form, the CDR3 reads TGTGCTGGTGGTTCCCCCGTAGACAGAACCAATGAGCAGTTCTTC. Translating gives CAGGSPVDRTNEQFF. Based on the CDR3 plus reference TRBV12-5 and TRBJ2-1, the full variable domain is DARVTQTPRHKVTEMGQEVTMRCQPILGHNTVFWYRQTMMQGLELLAYFRNRAPLDDSGMPKDRFSAEMPDATLATLKIQPSEPRDSAVYFCAGGSPVDRTNEQFFGPGTRLTVL.

Comments on this clonotype: A much larger clone is a single base away; this may be a read error. The genes are TRBV19 and TRBJ1-4; D is possibly TRBD1 (5 bases). The CDR3 has 14 residues. Germline lookup yields CDR1 LNHDA and CDR2 SQIVND (reference sequence). V was trimmed by 3 bases and J by 6 bases, leaving 11 bases between them. CDR3 region: CASSMTARDEKLFF. CDR3 sequence (DNA): TGTGCCAGTAGTATGACAGCCCGGGATGAAAAACTGTTTTTT. Based on the CDR3 plus reference TRBV19 and TRBJ1-4, the full variable domain is DGGITQSPKYLFRKEGQNVTLSCEQNLNHDAMYWYRQDPGQGLRLIYYSQIVNDFQKGDIAEGYSVSREKKESFPLTVTSAQKNPTAFYLCASSMTARDEKLFFGSGTQLSVL.

This clonotype was detected ten times or more. This chain links TRBV4-1 with TRBJ1-5, with TRBD1 as a possible D gene (5 bases). The germline gives CDR1 MGHRA, CDR2 YSYEKL. The CDR3 runs to 14 residues. Trimming removed 3 bases from V and 5 bases from J, with 11 bases in between. In nucleotides, the CDR3 is TGCGCCAGCAGCCAGTTCATAGGGGATCAGCCCCAGCATTTT. Translated, it gives CASSQFIGDQPQHF.

This clonotype has at least ten counts. The CDR3 region is CASSEAFSGNADTQYF. Written as DNA, the CDR3 is TGTGCCAGCAGTGAAGCTTTCAGCGGGAATGCAGATACGCAGTATTTT. The chain couples TRBV2 to TRBJ2-3; TRBD2 matches at 7 bases. Germline V gene lookup returns CDR1 SNHLY and CDR2 FYNNEI. The trim removed 0 bases at V and 4 bases at J, leaving 7 bases unmatched. The CDR3 totals 16 residues. Complete variable domain (other parts from reference TRBV2 and TRBJ2-3): EPEVTQTPSHQVTQMGQEVILRCVPISNHLYFYWYRQILGQKVEFLVSFYNNEISEKSEIFDDQFSVERPDGSNFTLKIRSTKLEDSAMYFCASSEAFSGNADTQYFGPGTRLTVL.

This clonotype was detected a few times. The rearrangement joins TRBV25-1 to TRBJ2-7; D is perhaps TRBD1 or TRBD2 (5 bases each). Looked up from germline, CDR1 is MGHDK and CDR2 is SYGVNS. The CDR3 is made up of 16 amino acids. The V end lost 3 bases, the J end lost 4 bases, and 19 bases lay between the germline ends. The CDR3 DNA sequence: TGTGCCAGCAGTGATCCCACCGGGACGGCCGGGTACGAGCAGTACTTC. This codes for CASSDPTGTAGYEQYF.

V is TRBV29-1 and J is TRBJ2-7; 12 nucleotides line up with TRBD1. The CDR3 totals 15 residues. Germline V gene data show CDR1 as SQVTM and CDR2 as ANQGSEA. V gave up 1 base and J gave up 4 bases; unmatched junction bases: 5. CDR3 in amino acids: CSVEAGTGGWYEQYF. The CDR3, as DNA: TGCAGCGTTGAAGCCGGGACAGGGGGCTGGTACGAGCAGTACTTC.

This clonotype was counted at least ten times. The rearrangement links TRBV9 to TRBJ2-4; a possible D gene is TRBD1 (5 bases). V lost 6 bases and J lost 3, with 19 bases in between. Germline CDR1 SGDLS, CDR2 YYNGEE. The CDR3 loop spans 16 amino acids. CDR3: CASKIGRVMNKNIQYF. CDR3 coding DNA: TGTGCCAGCAAGATTGGCAGGGTCATGAACAAAAACATTCAGTACTTC.